This T cell receptor (beta chain) was found in a study of T cell repertoires in cytomegalovirus infection. Study-level background: CMV infection together with matching HLA type was indicated by public TCR beta signatures.

MiXCR, run by TCRdb on the reads, gives a single entry per CDR3 protein. Here the sample spans about 120,000 distinct CDR3 sequences, around 10% being singletons. Germline CDR1 and CDR2: MNHEY and SVGEGT. V shed 5 bases and J 3 bases; nucleotides not matched to a gene: 14. The CDR3 runs 17 residues. Study-level findings and limits: HLA-C-restricted CMV-specific TCR beta clonotypes prevailed in the ex vivo response. Identification of carriers of CMV plus the relevant HLA was achieved through cumulative public TCR beta family frequency.

To note about this clonotype: Antigen: not known.

The genes are TRBV6-2 or TRBV6-3 and TRBJ2-7, with 9 bases fitting TRBD1. Sequencing used PBMCs, sequenced either directly or after in vitro stimulation (not recorded which). This receptor was identified in a human donor in good health (CMV status not recorded). Some clones in this sample may be carry-over from other donors' samples. CDR3 in amino acids: CASSTRNRGPAVYEQYF. The CDR3 nucleotides are TGTGCCAGCAGTACACGAAACAGGGGGCCCGCAGTCTACGAGCAGTACTTC.